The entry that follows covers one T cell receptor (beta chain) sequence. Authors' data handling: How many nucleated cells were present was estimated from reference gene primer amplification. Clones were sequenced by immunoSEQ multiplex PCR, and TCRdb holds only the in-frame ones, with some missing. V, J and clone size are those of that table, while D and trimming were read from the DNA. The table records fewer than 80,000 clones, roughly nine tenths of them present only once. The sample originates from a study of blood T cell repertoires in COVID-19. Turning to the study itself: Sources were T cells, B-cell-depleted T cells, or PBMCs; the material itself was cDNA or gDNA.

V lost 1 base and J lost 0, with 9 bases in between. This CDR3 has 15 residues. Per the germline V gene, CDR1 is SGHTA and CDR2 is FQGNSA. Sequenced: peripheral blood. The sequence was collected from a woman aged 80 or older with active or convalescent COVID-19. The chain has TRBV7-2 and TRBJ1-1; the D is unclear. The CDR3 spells CASSLEGRLNTEAFF. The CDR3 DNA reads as TGTGCCAGCAGCTTAGAAGGGAGGCTGAACACTGAAGCTTTCTTT. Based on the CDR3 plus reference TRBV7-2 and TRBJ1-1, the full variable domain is GAGVSQSPSNKVTEKGKDVELRCDPISGHTALYWYRQSLGQGLEFLIYFQGNSAPDKSGLPSDRFSAERTGGSVSTLTIQRTQQEDSAVYLCASSLEGRLNTEAFFGQGTRLTVV.